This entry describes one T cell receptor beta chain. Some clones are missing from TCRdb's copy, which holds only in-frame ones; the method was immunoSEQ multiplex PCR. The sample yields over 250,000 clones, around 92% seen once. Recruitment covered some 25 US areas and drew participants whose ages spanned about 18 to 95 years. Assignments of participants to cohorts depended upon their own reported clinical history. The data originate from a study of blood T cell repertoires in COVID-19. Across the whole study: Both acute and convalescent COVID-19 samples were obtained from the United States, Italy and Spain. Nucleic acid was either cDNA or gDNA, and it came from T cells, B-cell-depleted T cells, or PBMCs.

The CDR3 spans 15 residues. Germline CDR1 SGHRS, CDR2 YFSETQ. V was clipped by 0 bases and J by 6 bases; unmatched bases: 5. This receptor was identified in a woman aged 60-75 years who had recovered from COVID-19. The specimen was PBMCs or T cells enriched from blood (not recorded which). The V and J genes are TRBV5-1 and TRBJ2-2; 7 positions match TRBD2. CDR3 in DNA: TGCGCCAGCAGCTTGGTGGCGGGAGAGCCCGGGGAGCTGTTTTTT. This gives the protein CASSLVAGEPGELFF.